This TCR beta chain was captured by sequencing in a study of T cell repertoires in cytomegalovirus infection. Study results and caveats: In two of eight donors, the top clonotype was HLA-C-restricted CMV-specific.

The CDR3 contains 13 residues. V lost 9 bases and J lost 2, with 8 bases in between. The germline V gene has CDR1 ENHRY and CDR2 SYGVKD. A single record per CDR3 protein comes from TCRdb applying MiXCR to the reads. The sample shows 450,000 to 550,000 distinct CDR3 sequences, approximately 40% of them seen only once. A note on this clonotype: Its antigen is unknown.

The V and J genes are TRBV10-3 and TRBJ2-6; tentative D call: TRBD1 (6 bases). The sequence came from a human donor in good health (CMV status not recorded). Some clones in this sample may be carry-over from other donors' samples. Here the sequenced sample was cultured PBMCs, taken from culture after CMV antigen stimulation. CDR3 amino acids: CAIQGTGANVLTF. The CDR3 region has the DNA TGTGCCATACAGGGCACTGGGGCCAACGTCCTGACTTTC.